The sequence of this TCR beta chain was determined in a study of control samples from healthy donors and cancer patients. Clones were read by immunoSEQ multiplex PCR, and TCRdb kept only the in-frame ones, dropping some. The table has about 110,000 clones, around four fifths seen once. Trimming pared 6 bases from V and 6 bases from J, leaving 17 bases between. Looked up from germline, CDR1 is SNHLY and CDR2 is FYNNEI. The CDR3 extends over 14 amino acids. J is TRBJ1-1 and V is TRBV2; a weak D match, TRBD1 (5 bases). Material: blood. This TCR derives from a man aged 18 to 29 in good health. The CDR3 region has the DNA TGTGCCAGCAGGTTTCAGGGAGGTAACGCTGAAGCTTTCTTT. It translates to CASRFQGGNAEAFF.